What follows are 20 T cell receptor beta chains derived from one specimen sequenced in a study of CD8 T cells in ankylosing spondylitis. In TCRdb, the 5' RACE reads were re-called with MiXCR into one record per CDR3 protein. Altogether about 30,000 distinct CDR3 sequences are present, around 5% being singletons, with the ten largest covering about 1.8%. Specimen: blood, either unsorted or a sorted T cell fraction (not recorded which). The receptors come from a female donor with ankylosing spondylitis or in good health (not recorded which).

This clonotype was counted many times. The J gene is TRBJ2-5, the V gene TRBV9, with TRBD1 identical over 8 bases. Trimming cost V 3 bases and J 0 bases; bases outside gene matches: 4. The CDR3 runs 15 residues. Per the germline V gene, CDR1 is SGDLS and CDR2 is YYNGEE. For the CDR3, the DNA is TGTGCCAGCAGCGCAATGGGACAGGACCAAGAGACCCAGTACTTC. Protein: CASSAMGQDQETQYF.

This clonotype appeared many times. The CDR3 sequence is CASSLGVGDWQPQHF. The CDR3, as DNA: TGTGCCAGCAGCCTCGGGGTTGGGGACTGGCAGCCCCAGCATTTT. This chain links TRBV9 with TRBJ1-5, with D maybe TRBD1 (5 bases). This CDR3 region has 15 residues. The germline V gene has CDR1 SGDLS and CDR2 YYNGEE. Trimming cost V 4 bases and J 7 bases, with 18 bases left between them.

This clonotype was detected only a few times. This chain connects TRBV9 to TRBJ2-1; D might be TRBD1 (6 bases). The germline CDR1 and CDR2 sequences are SGDLS and YYNGEE. The V end was cut by 7 bases, the J end by 9 bases, with 17 bases between. The CDR3 loop spans 13 amino acids. Here the CDR3 reads CASSVIRGSEQFF. CDR3 bases: TGTGCCAGCTCCGTAATCAGGGGTAGTGAGCAGTTCTTC. The complete variable domain, with remaining parts taken from reference TRBV9 and TRBJ2-1, reads DSGVTQTPKHLITATGQRVTLRCSPRSGDLSVYWYQQSLDQGLQFLIQYYNGEERAKGNILERFSAQQFPDLHSELNLSSLELGDSALYFCASSVIRGSEQFFGPGTRLTVL.

This clonotype was observed many times. V and J are TRBV9 and TRBJ1-1, with D unclear. This CDR3 contains 13 residues. The germline V gene has CDR1 SGDLS and CDR2 YYNGEE. V lost 0 bases, J lost 8 bases, and 11 bases lay in between. CDR3 loop: CASSVGRSTEAFF. CDR3 nucleotides: TGTGCCAGCAGCGTAGGTAGGTCGACAGAAGCTTTCTTT. The variable domain in full, completed from reference TRBV9 and TRBJ1-1, reads DSGVTQTPKHLITATGQRVTLRCSPRSGDLSVYWYQQSLDQGLQFLIQYYNGEERAKGNILERFSAQQFPDLHSELNLSSLELGDSALYFCASSVGRSTEAFFGQGTRLTVV.

Many counts were recorded for this clonotype. The chain recombines TRBV9 with TRBJ2-1; D tentatively reads TRBD1 or TRBD2 (5 bases each). Germline assignment: CDR1 SGDLS and CDR2 YYNGEE. Trimming stripped 3 bases from V and 3 bases from J, with 16 bases between. This CDR3 region has 16 residues. DNA of the CDR3: TGTGCCAGCAGCGAGAATATCGGGGCGGGCTACAATGAGCAGTTCTTC. Protein sequence: CASSENIGAGYNEQFF.

In this sample, this clonotype turned up many times. The chain carries TRBV9 and TRBJ2-5, with D hard to call. Germline CDR1 reads SGDLS; CDR2 reads YYNGEE. The CDR3 length is 13 residues. V lost 0 bases and J 2 bases, leaving 5 bases between the germline ends. CDR3 nucleotide sequence: TGTGCCAGCAGCGTAGACCTTCAAGAGACCCAGTACTTC. It codes for CASSVDLQETQYF.

This clonotype has at least ten counts. This sequence joins TRBV9 and TRBJ2-3; TRBD2 matches at 11 bases. The J segment lost 4 bases and the V segment lost 5 bases, leaving 9 bases of the junction unmatched. From germline, CDR1 is SGDLS and CDR2 YYNGEE. The CDR3 runs 16 residues. The CDR3 is CASSRLTSGRSDTQYF. The CDR3 DNA sequence: TGTGCCAGCAGTCGACTAACTAGCGGGAGATCAGATACGCAGTATTTT.

This clonotype was recorded many times. The chain combines TRBV9 with TRBJ2-3; no clear D gene. The CDR3 loop spans 13 amino acids. From germline, CDR1 is SGDLS and CDR2 YYNGEE. The germline V and J ends were trimmed by 4 bases and 6 bases, with 12 bases remaining between them. This chain's CDR3 is CASSSRPPDTQYF. The DNA for the CDR3 is TGTGCCAGCAGCTCTCGGCCCCCGGATACGCAGTATTTT.

This clonotype appeared many times. The gene calls are TRBV9 and TRBJ1-5; possible D gene TRBD1, 5 bases. Germline lookup yields CDR1 SGDLS and CDR2 YYNGEE. The CDR3 covers 15 residues. V dropped 0 bases and J dropped 7 bases, with 14 bases sitting between them. The CDR3 region is CASSVGGQGPQPQHF. The CDR3 DNA reads TGTGCCAGCAGCGTAGGTGGGCAGGGACCACAGCCCCAGCATTTT.

This clonotype was detected only a few times. V and J are TRBV9 and TRBJ2-2; D is perhaps TRBD1 (6 bases). Germline lookup yields CDR1 SGDLS and CDR2 YYNGEE. V was pared by 0 bases and J by 3 bases, with 12 bases between. The CDR3 extends over 16 amino acids. The CDR3 spells CASSVVQGPDTGELFF. The CDR3 DNA reads as TGTGCCAGCAGCGTAGTTCAGGGGCCGGACACCGGGGAGCTGTTTTTT.

This chain connects TRBV9 to TRBJ2-2; D possibly corresponds to TRBD1 (6 bases). The CDR3 is 16 residues long. Trimming removed 0 bases at V and 1 base at J, with 10 bases between. In germline, CDR1 is SGDLS, CDR2 YYNGEE. The DNA for the CDR3 is TGTGCCAGCAGCGTAGAACCAGGGGAGAACACCGGGGAGCTGTTTTTT. As protein: CASSVEPGENTGELFF. Filled out from reference TRBV9 and TRBJ2-2, the complete variable domain reads DSGVTQTPKHLITATGQRVTLRCSPRSGDLSVYWYQQSLDQGLQFLIQYYNGEERAKGNILERFSAQQFPDLHSELNLSSLELGDSALYFCASSVEPGENTGELFFGEGSRLTVL.

This clonotype was detected ten times or more. The chain links TRBV9 to TRBJ2-1; no clear D gene. The germline V gene encodes CDR1 SGDLS and CDR2 YYNGEE. The CDR3 runs to 16 residues. Trimming stripped 0 bases from V and 0 bases from J, with 10 bases between. CDR3 DNA: TGTGCCAGCAGCGTAGAAAGGAGCAGCTCCTACAATGAGCAGTTCTTC. This sequence encodes CASSVERSSSYNEQFF.

This clonotype was recorded at least ten times. This sequence joins TRBV9 and TRBJ2-1; D is unresolved. Germline V gene sequence: CDR1 SGDLS, CDR2 YYNGEE. V lost 0 bases and J lost 5, with 9 bases in between. The CDR3 extends over 14 amino acids. As DNA, the CDR3 is TGTGCCAGCAGCGTAGCTGCGACGCACAATGAGCAGTTCTTC. Amino acids: CASSVAATHNEQFF.

This clonotype was seen a few times. V usage is TRBV30 and J usage is TRBJ2-5, with a tentative D call TRBD2 (6 bases). Trimming stripped 0 bases from V and 1 base from J, with 24 bases between. CDR3 size: 19 residues. CDR1 is GTSNPN, CDR2 SVGIG, per germline (reference sequence). CDR3 sequence reads: CAWSVRRIAAQNLQETQYF. The CDR3 nucleotides are TGTGCCTGGAGTGTACGGCGGATAGCGGCCCAGAATCTCCAAGAGACCCAGTACTTC.

This clonotype was recorded many times. J is TRBJ1-2 and V is TRBV9; 7 bases line up with TRBD1. Unmatched junction bases numbered 4, after V lost 0 bases and J lost 5 bases. Germline loops: CDR1 SGDLS, CDR2 YYNGEE. The length of the CDR3 is 14 residues. In nucleotides, the CDR3 is TGTGCCAGCAGCGTAGGCCAGGGGGGTTATGGCTACACCTTC. Its translation is CASSVGQGGYGYTF.

This clonotype appeared many times. The CDR3 loop is CASSALRPGQALSYGYTF. CDR3 bases: TGTGCCAGCAGCGCCCTACGACCGGGACAGGCCCTAAGCTATGGCTACACCTTC. V is TRBV9 and J is TRBJ1-2; 8 bases are a match to TRBD1. Trimming at V came to 3 bases and at J to 4 bases, leaving 17 bases not matched to a gene. The CDR3 is 18 amino acids. Germline values: CDR1 SGDLS, CDR2 YYNGEE.

This clonotype has a count of ten or more. This chain connects TRBV9 to TRBJ1-6, with unresolved D. The CDR3 contains 17 residues. V was cut by 0 bases and J by 0 bases, with 10 bases left in between. Germline V gene lookup returns CDR1 SGDLS and CDR2 YYNGEE. The CDR3 DNA reads TGTGCCAGCAGCGTAGGGACGGCGAGCTCCTATAATTCACCCCTCCACTTT. This translates into CASSVGTASSYNSPLHF. The whole variable domain, filled in from reference TRBV9 and TRBJ1-6, reads DSGVTQTPKHLITATGQRVTLRCSPRSGDLSVYWYQQSLDQGLQFLIQYYNGEERAKGNILERFSAQQFPDLHSELNLSSLELGDSALYFCASSVGTASSYNSPLHFGNGTRLTVT.

V gene TRBV9 combines with J gene TRBJ2-2; 12 bases line up with TRBD2. The germline V gene encodes CDR1 SGDLS and CDR2 YYNGEE. Trimming took 6 bases from V and 4 from J; bases not matched to a gene: 10. This CDR3 has 17 amino acids. The CDR3 nucleotides are TGTGCCAGCACCCCGGCTAGCGGGGGGGCCGTCACCGGGGAGCTGTTTTTT. Protein product: CASTPASGGAVTGELFF.

In this sample, this clonotype turned up many times. This chain links TRBV9 with TRBJ2-7; perhaps TRBD2 as D (5 bases). Trimming removed 0 bases at V and 2 bases at J, with 12 bases between. The CDR3 consists of 15 residues. The V gene's germline CDR1 is SGDLS and CDR2 YYNGEE. This CDR3 reads CASSVDPSTTYEQYF. CDR3 nucleotides: TGTGCCAGCAGCGTAGACCCTAGCACAACCTACGAGCAGTACTTC.

This clonotype was seen repeatedly, ten times or more. The chain joins TRBV9 to TRBJ2-5, with D possibly being TRBD2 (7 bases). CDR3 size: 16 residues. Germline CDR1 SGDLS, CDR2 YYNGEE. V lost 4 bases and J 3 bases, leaving 19 bases between the germline ends. CDR3 nucleotides: TGTGCCAGCAGCCCCCGGGACTACGGGGGCAAAGAGACCCAGTACTTC. This sequence encodes CASSPRDYGGKETQYF.